The 18 T cell receptor beta chains listed next were all sequenced from one sample in a study of shared clonotypes between healthy human individuals. Produced via immunoSEQ multiplex PCR; TCRdb's table is partial and in-frame only. Of about 2.4 million clones in the sample, approximately 93% are singletons; the top ten hold around 0.4%. Sequenced sample: naive CD4+ T cells from PBMCs. Subset meaning: CD45RA+ positively selected. The receptors here all came from a man in his late teens or twenties in good health. Some clones in this sample may be carry-over from other donors' samples.

J is TRBJ1-3 and V is TRBV5-4, with TRBD1 as a possible D gene (5 bases). With 4 bases removed from V and 2 bases from J, the gap between germline ends came to 16 bases. The CDR3 runs to 16 residues. CDR1 is SGHNT and CDR2 is YYREEE in the germline V gene (reference sequence). CDR3 sequence (DNA): TGTGCCAGCAGCCTATCAGGGATCCTTACTGGAAACACCATATATTTT. Amino acid sequence: CASSLSGILTGNTIYF.

The chain is built from TRBV7-2 and TRBJ1-2; D is ambiguous. Germline lookup yields CDR1 SGHTA and CDR2 FQGNSA. The CDR3 runs 15 residues. The V and J ends lost 5 bases and 4 bases respectively, with 17 bases between them. The CDR3 nucleotides are TGTGCCAGCAGCCGCCTCAGTTCAGAATTCTATGGCTACACCTTC. Its translation is CASSRLSSEFYGYTF.

The CDR3 loop is CASSKHPCQHF. The CDR3 DNA reads TGTGCCAGCAGCAAACACCCCTGCCAGCATTTT. The V gene is TRBV21-1, the J gene TRBJ1-5. TRBV21-1 is listed as a pseudogene. The CDR3 has 11 residues.

The gene calls are TRBV5-8 and TRBJ2-2; D is possibly TRBD1 or TRBD2 (5 bases each). The V and J ends lost 4 bases and 3 bases respectively, with 7 bases between them. Germline values: CDR1 SGHTS, CDR2 YDEGEE. This CDR3 is 13 amino acids long. This chain's CDR3 is CASSRDHTGELFF. CDR3 coding DNA: TGTGCCAGCAGCAGGGACCACACCGGGGAGCTGTTTTTT.

This chain links TRBV11-3 with TRBJ2-1; TRBD2 matches at 13 bases. The V and J ends lost 5 bases and 8 bases, in that order; junction bases with no gene match: 12. From germline, CDR1 is SGHNT and CDR2 YENEEA. This CDR3 spans 17 amino acids. CDR3 residues: CASSLRTSGSGLYEQFF. CDR3 DNA: TGTGCCAGCAGCCTCCGGACTAGCGGGAGTGGTCTGTATGAGCAGTTCTTC.

This rearrangement joins TRBV6-1 to TRBJ2-1; D is unclear. CDR3 size: 14 residues. V lost 7 bases and J lost 4, with 14 bases in between. The germline V gene has CDR1 MNHNS and CDR2 SASEGT. CDR3 in amino acids: CASTDPFRYNEQFF. CDR3 coding DNA: TGTGCCAGCACGGACCCCTTCAGATACAATGAGCAGTTCTTC.

This chain's CDR3 is CASSQDRGTGANVLTF. In DNA form, the CDR3 reads TGCGCCAGCAGCCAAGACAGGGGAACAGGGGCCAACGTCCTGACTTTC. The genes are TRBV4-1 and TRBJ2-6, with D maybe TRBD1 (6 bases). The CDR3 runs 16 residues. Trimming pared 0 bases from V and 4 bases from J, leaving 10 bases between. Germline-derived CDR1 and CDR2 are MGHRA and YSYEKL.

Comment on this clone: This sample also contains other DNA sequences that code for the same CDR3. This chain uses TRBV4-3 with TRBJ2-3; D is unresolved. CDR1 LGHNA and CDR2 YSLEER come from the germline V gene. The CDR3 is 14 amino acids. The V end was cut by 0 bases, the J end by 1 base, with 5 bases between. The CDR3 sequence is CASSQDPGTDTQYF. The CDR3 nucleotides read TGCGCCAGCAGCCAAGATCCGGGCACAGATACGCAGTATTTT.

The rearrangement links TRBV2 to TRBJ1-1; 7 nucleotides agree with TRBD1. CDR3 length: 12 amino acids. Germline assignment: CDR1 SNHLY and CDR2 FYNNEI. Unmatched junction bases numbered 4, after V lost 6 bases and J lost 6 bases. For the CDR3, the DNA is TGTGCCAGCAGCCCCGACAGGGCTGAAGCTTTCTTT. Its protein product is CASSPDRAEAFF.

V and J are TRBV9 and TRBJ2-5; maybe TRBD2 (6 bases). With 4 bases removed from V and 5 bases from J, the gap between germline ends came to 12 bases. The CDR3 is made up of 13 amino acids. Germline V CDR1 and CDR2: SGDLS, YYNGEE. Here the CDR3 reads CASSPDSGETQYF. The DNA of the CDR3 is TGTGCCAGCAGCCCCGACAGCGGGGAGACCCAGTACTTC. Based on the CDR3 plus reference TRBV9 and TRBJ2-5, the full variable domain is DSGVTQTPKHLITATGQRVTLRCSPRSGDLSVYWYQQSLDQGLQFLIQYYNGEERAKGNILERFSAQQFPDLHSELNLSSLELGDSALYFCASSPDSGETQYFGPGTRLLVL.

This chain links TRBV7-3 with TRBJ1-1, with D possibly matching TRBD1 (6 bases). The germline V and J ends were trimmed by 5 bases and 7 bases, with 17 bases remaining between them. The CDR3 contains 14 residues. Germline-derived CDR1 and CDR2 are SGHTA and FQGTGA. CDR3 nucleotide sequence: TGTGCCAGCAGCCTCCAGGGGAATCCCGTTGAAGCTTTCTTT. It is translated as CASSLQGNPVEAFF.

The CDR3 region has the DNA TGTGCCAGCAGCTTAGCGCGCGGGGTTGGAAACACCATATATTTT. Encoded protein: CASSLARGVGNTIYF. The rearrangement links TRBV7-2 to TRBJ1-3; D not resolved. The V and J ends lost 0 bases and 3 bases respectively, with 9 bases between them. This CDR3 has 15 amino acids. The germline CDR1 and CDR2 sequences are SGHTA and FQGNSA.

The genes are TRBV28 and TRBJ2-4, with 7 bases identical to TRBD1. Germline V gene sequence: CDR1 MDHEN, CDR2 SYDVKM. The CDR3 runs to 13 residues. V dropped 5 bases and J dropped 7; count of bases not matched to a gene: 5. The chain's CDR3 is CASSVTGVNIQYF. CDR3 DNA sequence: TGTGCCAGCAGTGTAACAGGGGTTAACATTCAGTACTTC.

This clone was seen only once. This chain links TRBV6-6 with TRBJ2-3, with 16 bases fitting TRBD2. The CDR3 runs 16 residues. The V segment lost 2 bases and the J segment 8 bases; nucleotides outside the gene matches: 4. Per germline, CDR1 MNHNY and CDR2 SVGAGI (reference sequence). The CDR3 is CASSYRGLAGGGTQYF. As DNA, the CDR3 is TGTGCCAGCAGTTACCGGGGACTAGCGGGAGGGGGTACGCAGTATTTT.

J is TRBJ2-3 and V is TRBV10-1; the D is unclear. V lost 6 bases to trimming and J lost 5 bases, with 9 bases between them. Germline CDR1 and CDR2: WNHNN and SYGVQD (reference sequence). This CDR3 contains 12 residues. CDR3 in DNA: TGCGCCAGCAGCCTACCTCAAGATACGCAGTATTTT. As protein: CASSLPQDTQYF.

The rearrangement links TRBV5-4 to TRBJ2-2; no firm D call. Trimming shortened V by 0 bases and J by 5 bases, and 8 bases separated the two germline ends. The CDR3 runs 14 residues. In germline, CDR1 is SGHNT, CDR2 YYREEE (reference sequence). CDR3 DNA sequence: TGTGCCAGCAGCTTGGTTACAACTACCGGGGAGCTGTTTTTT. It yields the protein CASSLVTTTGELFF.

The chain employs TRBV5-1 and TRBJ2-7; 7 bases are shared with TRBD1. CDR1 and CDR2 (germline): SGHRS, YFSETQ. J was trimmed by 0 bases and V by 1 base; bases with no gene match: 4. The CDR3 consists of 15 residues. CDR3 in amino acids: CASSLSGQTSYEQYF. As DNA, the CDR3 is TGCGCCAGCAGCTTGTCGGGACAGACCTCCTACGAGCAGTACTTC.

The chain uses TRBV6-1 and TRBJ1-1; D is perhaps TRBD1 (5 bases). V was clipped by 6 bases and J by 5 bases, with 19 bases between them. This CDR3 contains 15 residues. In germline, CDR1 is MNHNS, CDR2 SASEGT. The DNA for the CDR3 is TGTGCCAGCAGGCCAGGGTCGGTTTTTATAACTGAAGCTTTCTTT. It yields the protein CASRPGSVFITEAFF.